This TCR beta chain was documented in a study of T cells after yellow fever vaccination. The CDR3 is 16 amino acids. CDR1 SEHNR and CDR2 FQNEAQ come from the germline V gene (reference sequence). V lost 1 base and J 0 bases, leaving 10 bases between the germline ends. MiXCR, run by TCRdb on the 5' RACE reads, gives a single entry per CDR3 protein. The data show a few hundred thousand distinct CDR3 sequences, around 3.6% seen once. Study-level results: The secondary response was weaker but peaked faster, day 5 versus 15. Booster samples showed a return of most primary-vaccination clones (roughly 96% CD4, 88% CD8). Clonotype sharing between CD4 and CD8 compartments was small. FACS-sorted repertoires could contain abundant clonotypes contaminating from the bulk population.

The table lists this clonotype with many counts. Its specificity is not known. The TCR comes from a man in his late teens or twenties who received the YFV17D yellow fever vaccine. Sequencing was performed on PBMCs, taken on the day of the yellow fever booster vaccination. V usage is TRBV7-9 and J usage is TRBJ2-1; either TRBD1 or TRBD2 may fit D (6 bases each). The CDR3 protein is CASSLVGGRSYNEQFF. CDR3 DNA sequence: TGTGCCAGCAGCTTAGTAGGGGGGCGCTCCTACAATGAGCAGTTCTTC.